This is a list of T cell receptor beta chains from one sample in a study of blood T cells in healthy people across ages. TCRdb called the 5' RACE reads again in MiXCR, with one record for every CDR3 protein. The sample includes around 800,000 distinct CDR3 sequences, approximately 67% of them seen just once. The sequencing input was blood. All receptors derive from a man aged 25-40 years in good health. Both conserved end residues are part of each CDR3. A D gene is named only where the DNA matches it firmly. Clone size is given for some rows only: seen once, a few or many times, or a class if the clone is expanded.

D	size	V	J	DNA	CDR3
-	-	TRBV6-5	TRBJ2-3	TGTGCCAGCAGTTACGGTCCCCAGGAGCCCACAGATACGCAGTATTTT	CASSYGPQEPTDTQYF
-	-	TRBV9	TRBJ2-7	TGTGCCAGCAGCGTATCGTCCTCCTACAATGAGCAGTACTTC	CASSVSSSYNEQYF
TRBD1	-	TRBV29-1	TRBJ2-7	TGCAGCGTTGACCAGCCGGGACAGGGGAACGAGCAGTACTTC	CSVDQPGQGNEQYF
TRBD2	once	TRBV5-1	TRBJ2-1	TGCGCCAGCAGCTGGATACCAGCGGGGGACAATGAGCAGTTCTTC	CASSWIPAGDNEQFF
TRBD1	-	TRBV7-2	TRBJ2-3	TGTGCCAGCAGCCCCCAAGGCACAGGGGGCATAGATACGCAGTATTTT	CASSPQGTGGIDTQYF
-	many	TRBV25-1	TRBJ1-2	TGTGCCCCGCGGTCAGGGGCGAACTATGGCTACACCTTC	CAPRSGANYGYTF
TRBD1	-	TRBV20-1	TRBJ2-1	TGCAGTGGAAACAGGGGATTCGACGAGCAGTTCTTC	CSGNRGFDEQFF
-	-	TRBV6-5	TRBJ2-5	TGTGCCAGCAGTCCGGACTGGGGGGAGACCCAGTACTTC	CASSPDWGETQYF
-	-	TRBV12-3/TRBV12-4	TRBJ1-1	TGTGCCAGCAGTGTCAAAGCAGGGTTGGGCCAGACTTTCTTT	CASSVKAGLGQTFF
TRBD2	few	TRBV4-3	TRBJ2-5	TGCGCCAGCAGCCAAGAAGACGCGGGGGGGGCCTATTTGCGGCAAGAGACCCAGTACTTC	CASSQEDAGGAYLRQETQYF
-	-	TRBV21-1	TRBJ2-4	TGTGCCAGCAGCAAACACTTGGAGACTAGCCATGATGGGGACATTCAGTACTTC	CASSKHLETSHDGDIQYF
TRBD2	few	TRBV5-1	TRBJ2-1	TGCGCCAGCAGCCTCAGCGGGGCGCCGGGAAATGAGCAGTTCTTC	CASSLSGAPGNEQFF
-	-	TRBV20-1	TRBJ1-1	TGCAGTGCTCCGGAGATGACAGCTTGGGCTGAAGCTTTCTTT	CSAPEMTAWAEAFF
-	-	TRBV7-2	TRBJ2-7	TGTGCCAGCAGCTTAGGGAGGCAGGTCTCCTACGAGCAGTACTTC	CASSLGRQVSYEQYF
-	-	TRBV20-1	TRBJ2-7	TGCAGTGCGCCCTACGCGGCAGGGCACGAGCAGTACTTC	CSAPYAAGHEQYF
-	few	TRBV11-1	TRBJ2-7	TGTGCCAGCAGCTTCAGGGGAAATTACTACGAGCAGTACTTC	CASSFRGNYYEQYF
-	-	TRBV6-5	TRBJ2-5	TGTGCCAGCGCGATGAGGGGTGTAGAGACCCAGTACTTC	CASAMRGVETQYF
TRBD1	few	TRBV29-1	TRBJ2-7	TGCAGCGTTGTCGGGACAGGGGGTTACTCCTACGAGCAGTACTTC	CSVVGTGGYSYEQYF
-	-	TRBV4-3	TRBJ2-7	TGCGCCAGCAGCCAGGGCTGGCGGGGGACATCCTACGAGCAGTACTTC	CASSQGWRGTSYEQYF
-	-	TRBV10-3	TRBJ1-2	TGTGCCATCGTTACAGAGAAAAACTATGGCTACACCTTC	CAIVTEKNYGYTF
-	-	TRBV6-1	TRBJ2-1	TGTGCCAGCAGCGGCCCCCGTGGGCCCCCCTACAATGAGCAGTTCTTC	CASSGPRGPPYNEQFF
-	-	TRBV20-1	TRBJ1-5	TGCAGTGCGTTGAGGGACACCGGCAGTAATCAGCCCCAGCATTTT	CSALRDTGSNQPQHF
-	-	TRBV7-9	TRBJ2-7	TGTGCCAGCAGTTGGGGGTTGAACGAGCAGTACTTC	CASSWGLNEQYF
-	few	TRBV5-1	TRBJ2-5	TGCGCCAGCAGCTTAGTAATTCAAGAGACCCAGTACTTC	CASSLVIQETQYF
-	few	TRBV19	TRBJ1-2	TGTGCCAGTAGTATAATGGGCGGCACCTTCTATGGCTACACCTTC	CASSIMGGTFYGYTF
-	-	TRBV10-3	TRBJ2-1	TGTGCCATCAGTGAGTCCTCGGGCGAGCAGTTCTTC	CAISESSGEQFF
-	-	TRBV6-2/TRBV6-3	TRBJ1-2	TGTACCAGCAGTTACCTGGAAAACTATGGCTACACCTTC	CTSSYLENYGYTF
TRBD1	-	TRBV4-2	TRBJ2-7	TGTGCCAGCAGCCCAGCGCGGGACAGGGGGCCCTACGAGCAGTACTTC	CASSPARDRGPYEQYF
TRBD1	few	TRBV12-3/TRBV12-4	TRBJ2-7	TGTGCCAGCAGTTGGGGACAGAAAAGCTCCTACGAGCAGTACTTC	CASSWGQKSSYEQYF
-	few	TRBV7-2	TRBJ2-4	TGTGCCAGCAGCTTATGGGGGACCCCGGAGTACTTC	CASSLWGTPEYF
TRBD1	-	TRBV5-1	TRBJ2-1	TGCGCCAGCAGCTTGGCGACAGGGGCCCCGAGGGATGAGCAGTTCTTC	CASSLATGAPRDEQFF
-	-	TRBV6-2/TRBV6-3	TRBJ2-7	TGTGCCAGCAGTCGAACGGACCCAACCTACGAGCAGTACTTC	CASSRTDPTYEQYF
TRBD1	-	TRBV11-1	TRBJ2-3	TGTGCCAGCAGCTGGTTGGACAGGGATAGCGCAGATACGCAGTATTTT	CASSWLDRDSADTQYF
TRBD1	-	TRBV6-1	TRBJ1-5	TGTGCCAGCAGTGGGGGACAGGGAAGGGTCAATCAGCCCCAGCATTTT	CASSGGQGRVNQPQHF
-	-	TRBV9	TRBJ1-4	TGTGCCAGCAGCCGAACGGGGCAGGGGCATGAAAAACTGTTTTTT	CASSRTGQGHEKLFF
-	-	TRBV4-3	TRBJ2-2	TGCGCCAGCATCCCCCGGCGGGGACGCACCGGGGAGCTGTTTTTT	CASIPRRGRTGELFF
TRBD2	-	TRBV7-3	TRBJ2-7	TGTGCCAGCACCCCGGGACTAGACAATGAGCAGTACTTC	CASTPGLDNEQYF
TRBD1	-	TRBV28	TRBJ1-1	TGTGCCAGCAGTTTCCTGACAGGGGTAAGCACTGAAGCTTTCTTT	CASSFLTGVSTEAFF
-	-	TRBV4-1	TRBJ2-1	TGCGCCAGCAGCCAAGAACGGGGCGGGCGCTACAATGGGCAGTTCTTC	CASSQERGGRYNGQFF
TRBD1	-	TRBV2	TRBJ1-1	TGTGCCAGAGGGGGCTCTGAAGCTTTCTTT	CARGGSEAFF
-	-	TRBV6-5	TRBJ2-3	TGTGCCAGCAGTTACGATGGGAATACGCAGTATTTT	CASSYDGNTQYF
-	-	TRBV29-1	TRBJ2-3	TGCAGCGTCCGGATCGGGGCTAGCACAGATACGCAGTATTTT	CSVRIGASTDTQYF
-	-	TRBV10-3	TRBJ2-5	TGTGCCATCAGTGGGGCCGTCCAAGAGACCCAGTACTTC	CAISGAVQETQYF
TRBD1	-	TRBV12-3/TRBV12-4	TRBJ2-5	TGTGCCAGCAGTTTCGTGGCAGGGGGTAGTGAGACCCAGTACTTC	CASSFVAGGSETQYF
-	few	TRBV4-2	TRBJ1-6	TGTGCCAGCAGCCAAGTCGAGGGGGGAGGGAATTCACCCCTCCACTTT	CASSQVEGGGNSPLHF
-	-	TRBV12-3/TRBV12-4	TRBJ2-5	TGTGCCAGCAGTGTAGGGGTTCGGGAGACCCAGTACTTC	CASSVGVRETQYF
-	few	TRBV20-1	TRBJ1-1	TGCAGTGCTAGAGATGGTTTTGACACTGAAGCTTTCTTT	CSARDGFDTEAFF